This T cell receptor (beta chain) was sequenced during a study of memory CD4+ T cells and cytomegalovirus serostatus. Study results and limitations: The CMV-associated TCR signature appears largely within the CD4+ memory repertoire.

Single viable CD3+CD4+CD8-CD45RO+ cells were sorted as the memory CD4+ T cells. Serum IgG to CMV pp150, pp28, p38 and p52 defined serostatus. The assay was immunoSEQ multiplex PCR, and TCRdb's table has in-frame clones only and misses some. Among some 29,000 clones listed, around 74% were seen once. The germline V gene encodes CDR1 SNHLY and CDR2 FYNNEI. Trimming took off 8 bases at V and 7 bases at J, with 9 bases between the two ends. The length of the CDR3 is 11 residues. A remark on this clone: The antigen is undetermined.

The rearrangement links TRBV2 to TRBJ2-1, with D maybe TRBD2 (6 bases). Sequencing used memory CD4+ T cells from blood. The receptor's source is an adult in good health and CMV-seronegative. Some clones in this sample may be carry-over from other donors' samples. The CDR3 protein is CASGGENEQFF. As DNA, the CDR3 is TGTGCCAGCGGCGGGGAGAATGAGCAGTTCTTC.